This record looks at one T cell receptor (beta chain) sequence and its context. Its antigen is not known. Germline V CDR1 and CDR2: LNHDA, SQIVND (reference sequence). The CDR3 has 15 amino acids. V lost 5 bases and J 2 bases, leaving 12 bases between the germline ends. This record comes from a study of persistence of HIV-infected CD4 T cells. The study's findings and limits: TCRbeta richness was lower in CMV- and Gag-responding cells than in anti-CD3/anti-CD28-responding cells. The rare CMV-responding cells with HIV-1 proviruses were not separately TCR-sequenced.

The immunoSEQ assay was version 4, run in survey mode. Profiling relied on immunoSEQ multiplex PCR, and the TCRdb table lists in-frame clones only, not all of them. The sample carries about 32,000 clones, 70% recorded once. An overlapping HIV-1 Gag peptide pool stimulated these cells at about 0.94 ug/peptide/mL. Sorting of responding CD4+ T cells relied on upregulated CD40 ligand together with CD69. For around 17 hours, CD8-depleted PBMCs received anti-CD28/CD49d costimulation, a CD40-blocking antibody and enfuvirtide. The chain combines TRBV19 with TRBJ2-2; TRBD2 might be the D (7 bases). The specimen was CD4+ T cells sorted from PBMCs after roughly 20-hour stimulation, collected from a patient who received antiretroviral therapy. The receptor's source is an adult man with HIV who was CMV-seropositive. CDR3 sequence (DNA): TGTGCCAGTAGTGGGGGGGCCCACAACACCGGGGAGCTGTTTTTT. Translation gives CASSGGAHNTGELFF.